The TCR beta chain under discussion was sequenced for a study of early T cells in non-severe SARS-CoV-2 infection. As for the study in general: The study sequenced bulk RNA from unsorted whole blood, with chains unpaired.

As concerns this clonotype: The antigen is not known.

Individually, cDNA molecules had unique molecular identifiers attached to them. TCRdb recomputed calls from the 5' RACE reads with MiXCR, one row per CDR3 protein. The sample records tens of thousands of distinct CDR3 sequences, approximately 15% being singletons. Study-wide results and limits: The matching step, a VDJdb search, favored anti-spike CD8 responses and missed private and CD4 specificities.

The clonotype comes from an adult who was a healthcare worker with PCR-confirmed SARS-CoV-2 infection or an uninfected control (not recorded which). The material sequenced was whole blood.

The CDR3 reads CATRSRTDTQYF. DNA of the CDR3: TGTGCCACCAGGTCCCGCACAGATACGCAGTATTTT. The chain uses TRBV24-1 and TRBJ2-3; no reliable D call. Germline V lookup: CDR1 KGHDR, CDR2 SFDVKD. This CDR3 contains 12 residues. V lost 7 bases and J lost 1, with 5 bases in between.